Listed below are T cell receptor beta chains from one sample, sequenced in a study of cytomegalovirus exposure and HLA in healthy donors. Here immunoSEQ multiplex PCR was the method, and the copy in TCRdb shows in-frame clones only, minus some. The sample lists under 150,000 clones, 60% to 80% seen once, with around 0.99% in the top ten. Sequences were obtained from PBMCs. The receptor set was obtained from a male donor in good health and CMV-seronegative. The CDR3 runs from the conserved cysteine through the conserved F or W. Only some rows state a clone size, as once, few, many or a class for expanded clones.

TRBJ2-7 TRBV5-6 . CASSVQDREQYF
TRBJ2-1 TRBV5-1 . CASSLSAVSGEEQFF
TRBJ2-1 TRBV30 . CAWSVGQGGQFF
TRBJ1-4 TRBV6-6 once CASSPAGRAKLFF
TRBJ2-7 TRBV5-1 . CASSLDPGWGSYEQYF
TRBJ2-7 TRBV7-9 . CASSSGGNEQYF
TRBJ2-3 TRBV7-2 . CASSRAGNADTQYF
TRBJ1-2 TRBV6-5 . CASRGPGGPNYGYTF
TRBJ2-4 TRBV5-1 . CASSRSVAKNIQYF
TRBJ2-3 TRBV7-9 . CASSLIQGGNTQYF
TRBJ1-2 TRBV15 once CATSRVETGNGYTF
TRBJ2-3 TRBV6-6 . CASRPSGGVSDTQYF
TRBJ1-5 TRBV9 . CASSPGTGGRQPQHF
TRBJ1-2 TRBV9 . CASSVDERLYGYTF
TRBJ1-5 TRBV27 . CASSLDSYSNQPQHF
TRBJ2-7 TRBV2 . CASSEARGGGVEQYF
TRBJ2-1 TRBV19 . CASTDPAGARNEQFF
TRBJ2-5 TRBV6-1 once CASRYHGQGGETQYF
TRBJ1-3 TRBV13 . CASSLPLGGSGNTIYF
TRBJ1-6 TRBV5-1 . CASSFTTPSSYNSPLHF
TRBJ2-3 TRBV9 . CASSERGTQYF
TRBJ2-3 TRBV11-2 once CASSLALAGGTDTQYF
TRBJ2-5 TRBV6-1 once CAAGLAGPETQYF
TRBJ1-4 TRBV19 . CASSLDRGGEKLFF
TRBJ2-7 TRBV18 . CASSPGTSGGHSYEQYF
TRBJ1-5 TRBV27 . CASSPIFRGSNQPQHF
TRBJ2-3 TRBV6-4 . CASSTGGAGGDTQYF
TRBJ1-2 TRBV6-6 . CASSYSGGNYGYTF
TRBJ2-3 TRBV5-4 . CASSPTTGGADTQYF
TRBJ2-3 TRBV7-9 . CASSLARSTSGGTDTQYF
TRBJ2-2 TRBV2 . CASSGGQNTGELFF
TRBJ2-3 TRBV4-3 . CASSQASLAGYTDTQYF
TRBJ2-4 TRBV4-2 once CASSQDFAAVKNIQYF
TRBJ2-2 TRBV11-3 . CASSQTSGGAGTGELFF
TRBJ1-6 TRBV9 . CASSVDDRVNNSPLHF
TRBJ2-1 TRBV19 . CASSILGGYYNEQFF
TRBJ2-7 TRBV11-3 . CASSLVGGISYEQYF
TRBJ2-5 TRBV5-1 . CASSSPTGGETQYF
TRBJ2-7 TRBV7-2 . CASSGQGSYYEQYF
TRBJ1-5 TRBV7-8 . CASSPRGAVDNQPQHF
TRBJ2-7 TRBV5-1 . CASSFASGGAGEQYF
TRBJ1-1 TRBV7-9 . CASSLGGRGAFF
TRBJ1-4 TRBV10-2 . CASSDTGGTSEKLFF
TRBJ2-3 TRBV4-3 . CASSQDLTPTDTQYF
TRBJ2-3 TRBV11-2 . CASSRQGATDTQYF
TRBJ1-3 TRBV10-3 . CAISGQVSGNTIYF
TRBJ2-3 TRBV19 . CASSIDSSGSGSTDTQYF
TRBJ2-3 TRBV12-5 . CASGLEDRGLDTQYF
TRBJ1-1 TRBV7-2 . CASSLGRKGWTEAFF
TRBJ1-2 TRBV9 . CASSVGGERHYGYTF
TRBJ1-1 TRBV7-2 . CASRRQGENTEAFF
TRBJ2-3 TRBV10-3 . CAISRQGLDTQYF
TRBJ2-5 TRBV2 . CASSDTGGETQYF
TRBJ2-1 TRBV4-3 . CASSQDSAGGSRDEQFF